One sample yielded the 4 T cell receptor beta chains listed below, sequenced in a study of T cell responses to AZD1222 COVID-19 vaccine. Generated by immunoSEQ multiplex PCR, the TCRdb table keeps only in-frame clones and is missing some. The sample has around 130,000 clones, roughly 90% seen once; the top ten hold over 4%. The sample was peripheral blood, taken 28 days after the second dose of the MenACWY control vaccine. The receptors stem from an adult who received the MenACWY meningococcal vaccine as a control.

The DNA of the CDR3 is TGTGCCAGCTCACCAATTCGGACAGCTGATAATTCACCCCTCCACTTT. Its translation is CASSPIRTADNSPLHF. The rearrangement links TRBV18 to TRBJ1-6, with a possible D match to TRBD1 (6 bases). The CDR3 has 16 amino acids. Germline CDR1 is KGHSH and CDR2 is LQKENI. Trimming cost V 2 bases and J 5 bases, with 13 bases left between them. Complete variable domain (other parts from reference TRBV18 and TRBJ1-6): NAGVMQNPRHLVRRRGQEARLRCSPMKGHSHVYWYRQLPEEGLKFMVYLQKENIIDESGMPKERFSAEFPKEGPSILRIQQVVRGDSAAYFCASSPIRTADNSPLHFGNGTRLTVT.

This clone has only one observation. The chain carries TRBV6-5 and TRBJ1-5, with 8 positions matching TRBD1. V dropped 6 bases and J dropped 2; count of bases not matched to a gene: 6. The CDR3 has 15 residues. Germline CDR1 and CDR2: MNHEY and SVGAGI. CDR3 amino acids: CASRPGGRGNQPQHF. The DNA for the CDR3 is TGTGCCAGCAGGCCAGGGGGCCGGGGCAATCAGCCCCAGCATTTT.

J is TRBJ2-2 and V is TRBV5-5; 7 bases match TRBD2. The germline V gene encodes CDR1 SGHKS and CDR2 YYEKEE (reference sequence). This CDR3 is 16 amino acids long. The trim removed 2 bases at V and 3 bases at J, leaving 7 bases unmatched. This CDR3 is CASSFLGGMDTGELFF. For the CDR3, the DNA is TGTGCCAGCAGCTTTCTCGGGGGGATGGACACCGGGGAGCTGTTTTTT. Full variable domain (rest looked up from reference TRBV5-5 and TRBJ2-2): DAGVTQSPTHLIKTRGQQVTLRCSPISGHKSVSWYQQVLGQGPQFIFQYYEKEERGRGNFPDRFSARQFPNYSSELNVNALLLGDSALYLCASSFLGGMDTGELFFGEGSRLTVL.

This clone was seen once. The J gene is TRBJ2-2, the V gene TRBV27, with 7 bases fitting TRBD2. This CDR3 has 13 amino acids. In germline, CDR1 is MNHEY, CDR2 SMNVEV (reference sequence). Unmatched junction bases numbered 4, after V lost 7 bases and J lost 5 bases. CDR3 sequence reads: CASKLGGTGELFF. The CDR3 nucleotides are TGTGCCAGCAAGTTGGGGGGGACCGGGGAGCTGTTTTTT.